The rows below give T cell receptor beta chains drawn from one sample of a study of blood T cell repertoires in COVID-19. The table came from immunoSEQ multiplex PCR; TCRdb's copy has only in-frame clones and leaves some out. In the table there are 200,000 to 250,000 clones, roughly 88% of which are singletons. The sequenced material came from peripheral blood. The receptors stem from a man aged 18 to 30 with active or convalescent COVID-19. CDR3s include the opening cysteine and the closing phenylalanine or tryptophan. A D gene is named only where the DNA matches it firmly. Size values are once, few and many counts, or a class for expanded clones, and some rows have none.

D gene,clone size,V gene,J gene,CDR3 protein,CDR3 DNA
.,.,TRBV19,TRBJ1-4,CASSIDSTGNEKLFF,TGTGCCAGTAGTATCGACAGCACCGGTAATGAAAAACTGTTTTTT
TRBD1,many,TRBV19,TRBJ1-2,CASSISDRAGGYTF,TGTGCCAGTAGTATCTCGGACAGGGCCGGTGGCTACACCTTC
TRBD2,.,TRBV5-1,TRBJ2-7,CASSRTSGEQYF,TGCGCCAGCAGCCGGACTAGCGGCGAGCAGTACTTC
TRBD1,once,TRBV29-1,TRBJ1-5,CSVRVGGRDQPQHF,TGCAGCGTTCGAGTAGGGGGCCGAGATCAGCCCCAGCATTTT
.,.,TRBV6-5,TRBJ1-2,CASSYRGKNNYGYTF,TGTGCCAGCAGTTACAGGGGCAAAAATAACTATGGCTACACCTTC
.,.,TRBV27,TRBJ2-7,CASSLTGIGYEQYF,TGTGCCAGCAGTTTAACGGGAATCGGGTACGAGCAGTACTTC
TRBD2,.,TRBV7-7,TRBJ2-5,CASSLFSGRALETQYF,TGTGCTAGCAGCCTTTTCAGCGGGAGGGCCTTAGAGACCCAGTACTTC
TRBD1,.,TRBV6-5,TRBJ1-6,CASRQGVENSPLHF,TGTGCCAGCAGGCAGGGGGTGGAAAATTCACCCCTCCACTTT
TRBD2,.,TRBV3-1/TRBV3-2,TRBJ2-7,CASSQPIGLVTGEQYF,TGTGCCAGCAGCCAACCAATTGGACTAGTGACGGGCGAGCAGTACTTC
TRBD1,.,TRBV5-6,TRBJ2-7,CASSAIPGQSSYEQYF,TGTGCCAGCAGCGCGATACCGGGACAGAGCTCCTACGAGCAGTACTTC
TRBD2,.,TRBV11-2,TRBJ2-1,CASSLEPSGRNEQFF,TGTGCCAGCAGCTTAGAGCCTAGCGGGAGAAATGAGCAGTTCTTC
.,.,TRBV4-3,TRBJ2-6,CASSLAVSGANVLTF,TGCGCCAGCAGCCTAGCGGTATCTGGGGCCAACGTCCTGACTTTC
.,.,TRBV7-9,TRBJ2-7,CASSLGGGVTSLTYEQYF,TGTGCCAGTAGCTTAGGGGGAGGGGTAACTAGTTTGACCTACGAGCAGTACTTC
TRBD2,.,TRBV6-5,TRBJ2-3,CASSYLPREETDTQYF,TGTGCCAGCAGTTACCTTCCGCGGGAGGAGACAGATACGCAGTATTTT
TRBD1,.,TRBV5-1,TRBJ2-6,CASSGGTGFNSGANVLTF,TGCGCCAGCAGCGGGGGGACAGGGTTTAACTCTGGGGCCAACGTCCTGACTTTC
.,many,TRBV7-7,TRBJ2-1,CASSPRKGVYNEQFF,TGTGCCAGCAGCCCTCGGAAAGGGGTTTACAATGAGCAGTTCTTC
.,few,TRBV11-1,TRBJ1-1,CASSLGAGSMNTEAFF,TGTGCCAGCAGCTTGGGAGCCGGGTCAATGAACACTGAAGCTTTCTTT